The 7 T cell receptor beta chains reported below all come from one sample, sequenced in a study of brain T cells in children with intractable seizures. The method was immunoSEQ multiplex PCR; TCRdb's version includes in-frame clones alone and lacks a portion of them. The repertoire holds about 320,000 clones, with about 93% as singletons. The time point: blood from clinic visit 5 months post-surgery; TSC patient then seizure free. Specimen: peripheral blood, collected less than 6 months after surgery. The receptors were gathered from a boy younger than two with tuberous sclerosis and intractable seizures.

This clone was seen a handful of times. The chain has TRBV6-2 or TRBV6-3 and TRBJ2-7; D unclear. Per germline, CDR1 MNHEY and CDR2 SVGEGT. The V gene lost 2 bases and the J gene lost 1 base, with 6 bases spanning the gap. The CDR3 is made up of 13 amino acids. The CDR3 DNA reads TGTGCCAGCAGTTACGTTCTTTCCTACGAGCAGTACTTC. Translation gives CASSYVLSYEQYF.

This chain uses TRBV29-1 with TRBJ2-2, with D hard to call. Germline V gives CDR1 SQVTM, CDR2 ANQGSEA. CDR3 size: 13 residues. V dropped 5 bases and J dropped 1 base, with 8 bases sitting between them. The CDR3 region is CSVRAENTGELFF. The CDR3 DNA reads TGCAGCGTTCGGGCAGAGAACACCGGGGAGCTGTTTTTT.

The CDR3 spells CASSMGHMNTEAFF. CDR3 DNA: TGTGCCAGTAGTATGGGGCACATGAACACTGAAGCTTTCTTT. The chain recombines TRBV19 with TRBJ1-1; maybe TRBD1 (5 bases). The CDR3 runs to 14 residues. With 3 bases removed from V and 0 bases from J, the gap between germline ends came to 8 bases. The germline V gene encodes CDR1 LNHDA and CDR2 SQIVND (reference sequence).

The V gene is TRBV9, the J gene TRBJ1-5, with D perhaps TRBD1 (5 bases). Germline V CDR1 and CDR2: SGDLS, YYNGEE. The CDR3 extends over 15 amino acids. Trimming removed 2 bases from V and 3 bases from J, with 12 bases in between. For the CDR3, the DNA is TGTGCCAGCAGCGTTGGGGGAGGCGACAATCAGCCCCAGCATTTT. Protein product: CASSVGGGDNQPQHF.

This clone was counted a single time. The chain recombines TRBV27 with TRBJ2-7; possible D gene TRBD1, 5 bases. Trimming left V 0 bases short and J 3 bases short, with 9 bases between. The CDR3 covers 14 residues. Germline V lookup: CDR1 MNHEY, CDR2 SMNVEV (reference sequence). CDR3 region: CASSLSGDGYEQYF. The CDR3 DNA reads TGTGCCAGCAGTTTATCAGGGGATGGCTACGAGCAGTACTTC.

CDR3 sequence (DNA): TGTGCCAGTAGCACCAGTCGGGGGGAGACCTACGAGCAGTACTTC. Translated: CASSTSRGETYEQYF. J is TRBJ2-7 and V is TRBV19, with 7 bases that match TRBD2. This CDR3 contains 15 residues. The trim removed 6 bases at V and 2 bases at J, leaving 10 bases unmatched. Looked up from germline, CDR1 is LNHDA and CDR2 is SQIVND (reference sequence). Combining the CDR3 with reference TRBV19 and TRBJ2-7 gives the whole variable domain DGGITQSPKYLFRKEGQNVTLSCEQNLNHDAMYWYRQDPGQGLRLIYYSQIVNDFQKGDIAEGYSVSREKKESFPLTVTSAQKNPTAFYLCASSTSRGETYEQYFGPGTRLTVT.

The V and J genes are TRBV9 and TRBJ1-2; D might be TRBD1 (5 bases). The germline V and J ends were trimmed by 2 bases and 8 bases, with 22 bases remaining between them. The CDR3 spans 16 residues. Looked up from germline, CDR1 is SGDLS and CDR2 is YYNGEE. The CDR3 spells CASSVLGTPPKGGYTF. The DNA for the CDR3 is TGTGCCAGCAGCGTTTTGGGGACGCCGCCGAAGGGGGGCTACACCTTC. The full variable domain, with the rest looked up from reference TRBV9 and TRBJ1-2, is DSGVTQTPKHLITATGQRVTLRCSPRSGDLSVYWYQQSLDQGLQFLIQYYNGEERAKGNILERFSAQQFPDLHSELNLSSLELGDSALYFCASSVLGTPPKGGYTFGSGTRLTVV.